One sample yielded the 21 T cell receptor beta chains listed below, sequenced in a study of blood T cell repertoires in COVID-19 (dated by TCRdb to about 2020). To prepare the library, the immunoSEQ multiplex PCR assay was applied. The immuneACCESS repertoire file appears here via TCRdb, limited to in-frame rearrangements. These files lack a portion of the clones; in checked studies, under half of the deficit traces to unresolved V genes, and the cause of the others is not known. For this sample there are about 310,000 clones; over 75% appear just once. Of the sample, under 2.5% falls within the top ten clones. The sample taken for sequencing was PBMCs or T cells enriched from blood (not recorded which). The receptors were gathered from a man aged 25-40 years who had recovered from COVID-19.

The genes are TRBV10-3 and TRBJ1-2; D is unresolved. This CDR3 region has 13 residues. V lost 3 bases to trimming and J lost 7 bases, with 12 bases between them. Germline CDR1 reads ENHRY; CDR2 reads SYGVKD. The DNA for the CDR3 is TGTGCCATCAGTGACAGCCTCTCGGGTGGCTACACCTTC. Translating gives CAISDSLSGGYTF.

The chain has TRBV5-1 and TRBJ2-1, with 8 nucleotides matching TRBD2. After removal of 0 bases from V and 4 bases from J, the junction contained 9 bases not matched to a gene. Germline assignment: CDR1 SGHRS and CDR2 YFSETQ. CDR3 length: 17 amino acids. CDR3 protein: CASSLGSRGGLYNEQFF. CDR3 sequence (DNA): TGCGCCAGCAGCTTGGGTTCCCGGGGGGGCCTATACAATGAGCAGTTCTTC.

The chain links TRBV5-4 to TRBJ2-5; 10 bases agree with TRBD2. V was pared by 2 bases and J by 1 base, with 2 bases of the junction left unmatched. CDR1 and CDR2 from the germline V gene are SGHNT and YYREEE (reference sequence). This CDR3 spans 15 amino acids. The CDR3, as DNA: TGTGCCAGCAGCTTTCCTAGCGGGGGCCAAGAGACCCAGTACTTC. Protein product: CASSFPSGGQETQYF.

The sample holds one count of this clone. This chain's CDR3 is CASRFGQTHNSPLHF. The CDR3 DNA is TGCGCCAGCAGATTTGGGCAGACCCATAATTCACCCCTCCACTTT. The V and J genes are TRBV4-1 and TRBJ1-6; D unresolved. The CDR3 extends over 15 amino acids. Germline loops: CDR1 MGHRA, CDR2 YSYEKL. V was clipped by 6 bases and J by 5 bases, with 14 bases between them.

The chain employs TRBV21-1 and TRBJ1-6; no DNA check was done on the table's D call, TRBD1. TRBV21-1 is a pseudogene segment. There are 16 residues in the CDR3. The CDR3 DNA sequence: TGTGCCAGCAGCCAGGACAGTGACCTCTATAATTCACCCCTCCACTTT. It encodes CASSQDSDLYNSPLHF.

V usage is TRBV9 and J usage is TRBJ2-5; D unresolved. Germline V gives CDR1 SGDLS, CDR2 YYNGEE. Deletions cut 0 bases from V and 5 bases from J, with 5 bases between. CDR3 size: 12 residues. The CDR3 DNA reads TGTGCCAGCAGCGTAGGCGGCGAGACCCAGTACTTC. It specifies CASSVGGETQYF.

The rearrangement joins TRBV27 to TRBJ2-5, with D unresolved. CDR1 is MNHEY, CDR2 SMNVEV, per germline (reference sequence). V shed 2 bases and J shed 2 bases, with 12 bases lying between them. The CDR3 has 15 amino acids. The CDR3 is CASSLIGTAQETQYF. CDR3 bases: TGTGCCAGCAGTTTAATCGGTACAGCTCAAGAGACCCAGTACTTC.

The sample holds a few counts of this clone. The chain employs TRBV5-4 and TRBJ2-3, with 8 bases that match TRBD1. Germline V CDR1 and CDR2: SGHNT, YYREEE (reference sequence). V trimming: 4 bases; J trimming: 0 bases; junction bases outside the gene matches: 4. CDR3 size: 15 residues. CDR3 coding DNA: TGTGCCAGCAGCCGCCGGGACAGGAGCACAGATACGCAGTATTTT. Protein product: CASSRRDRSTDTQYF.

V gene TRBV2 combines with J gene TRBJ1-1; unclear D gene. CDR3 size: 12 residues. Germline V gene sequence: CDR1 SNHLY, CDR2 FYNNEI. V was shortened by 7 bases and J by 1 base, with 7 bases between the two germline ends. For the CDR3, the DNA is TGTGCCAGCAAAGAGGGGAACACTGAAGCTTTCTTT. It translates to CASKEGNTEAFF.

This clone was found a few times. This chain links TRBV7-2 with TRBJ1-3; D gene unclear. V lost 0 bases and J 1 base, leaving 7 bases between the germline ends. Germline CDR1 SGHTA, CDR2 FQGNSA. This CDR3 contains 15 residues. CDR3 sequence reads: CASSLARHSGNTIYF. The CDR3 nucleotides read TGTGCCAGCAGCTTAGCGCGGCATTCTGGAAACACCATATATTTT.

V and J are TRBV15 and TRBJ1-4; no clear D gene. CDR1 is LNHNV, CDR2 YYDKDF, per germline (reference sequence). This CDR3 region has 14 residues. V was cut by 5 bases and J by 0 bases, with 7 bases left in between. The CDR3 here is CATSRGATNEKLFF. In DNA form, the CDR3 reads TGTGCCACCAGCCGCGGGGCAACTAATGAAAAACTGTTTTTT.

The chain joins TRBV4-1 to TRBJ2-7, with 7 bases matching TRBD1. The CDR3 extends over 15 amino acids. In germline, CDR1 is MGHRA, CDR2 YSYEKL. J gave up 0 bases and V 3 bases, and 5 bases lay outside the gene matches. This CDR3 reads CASSQPRTGSYEQYF. In DNA form, the CDR3 reads TGCGCCAGCAGCCAGCCCCGGACAGGCTCCTACGAGCAGTACTTC.

This chain uses TRBV12-3 or TRBV12-4 with TRBJ1-1; D is uncertain. V lost 5 bases to trimming and J lost 7 bases, with 8 bases between them. The CDR3 consists of 11 residues. The CDR3 spells CASSPEGEAFF. The CDR3 DNA is TGTGCCAGCAGTCCCGAGGGTGAAGCTTTCTTT.

CDR3 bases: TGTGCCAGCAGTAACTCCGGGCAGCCCCAGCATTTT. Its translation: CASSNSGQPQHF. The rearrangement uses TRBV11-2 and TRBJ1-5; no definite D call. The CDR3 has 12 amino acids. Germline V gives CDR1 SGHAT, CDR2 FQNNGV. V dropped 6 bases and J dropped 7 bases, with 10 bases sitting between them.

This chain joins TRBV19 and TRBJ1-5; perhaps TRBD1 as D (5 bases). The germline gives CDR1 LNHDA, CDR2 SQIVND (reference sequence). Deletions cut 5 bases from V and 7 bases from J, with 15 bases between. CDR3 size: 14 residues. CDR3 in amino acids: CASSGQGMGQPQHF. DNA for the CDR3: TGTGCCAGTAGTGGGCAGGGCATGGGCCAGCCCCAGCATTTT.

The rearrangement links TRBV5-4 to TRBJ2-2, with 8 bases identical to TRBD1. The germline CDR1 and CDR2 sequences are SGHNT and YYREEE (reference sequence). This CDR3 spans 16 amino acids. V dropped 4 bases and J dropped 0; count of bases not matched to a gene: 5. CDR3 in DNA: TGTGCCAGCAGCGCGGACAGGGTGGCGAACACCGGGGAGCTGTTTTTT. Its translation is CASSADRVANTGELFF.

Concerning this clone itself: This could be a read error, since a much larger clone is one nucleotide away. This chain links TRBV27 with TRBJ1-2; 7 positions match TRBD1. The CDR3 runs to 16 residues. Per germline, CDR1 MNHEY and CDR2 SMNVEV (reference sequence). Trimming cost V 6 bases and J 2 bases; bases outside gene matches: 12. The CDR3 bases are TGTGCCAGCAGATTCACCCGATACAGGGGCAACTATGGCTACACCTTC. This codes for CASRFTRYRGNYGYTF.

Comment on this clone: An end of the junction differs from the germline gene, which may be a read error. The chain combines TRBV2 with TRBJ1-1; D might be TRBD1 (5 bases). The CDR3 runs 14 residues. Germline V gives CDR1 SNHLY, CDR2 FYNNEI. CDR3 protein: CASSEAGGNTEAFF. CDR3 DNA sequence: TGTGCCAGCAGCGAAGCGGGGGGGAACACTGAAGCTTTCTTT.

The chain carries TRBV6-4 and TRBJ1-1; D is undetermined. This CDR3 is built from 14 residues. The germline V gene has CDR1 MRHNA and CDR2 SNTAGT. The ends were cut back, 0 bases at V and 4 bases at J, with 9 bases in the middle. The CDR3 DNA sequence: TGTGCCAGCAGTGACTCGGGGAGGCCCACTGAAGCTTTCTTT. Translation: CASSDSGRPTEAFF.

The chain is built from TRBV7-9 and TRBJ2-7; weak D call: TRBD1 (5 bases). This CDR3 comprises 14 residues. CDR1 SEHNR and CDR2 FQNEAQ come from the germline V gene (reference sequence). Trimming removed 11 bases from V and 6 bases from J, with 23 bases in between. The CDR3 bases are TGTGCCGTAAGACTCGACAGAATATTTTGCGAGCAGTACTTC. Translated: CAVRLDRIFCEQYF.

V gene TRBV2 combines with J gene TRBJ2-5; 13 nucleotides align to TRBD2. V trimming: 1 base; J trimming: 1 base; junction bases outside the gene matches: 0. This CDR3 contains 16 residues. The germline CDR1 and CDR2 sequences are SNHLY and FYNNEI. The DNA for the CDR3 is TGTGCCAGCAGTGAAGGACTAGCGGGGGGCCAAGAGACCCAGTACTTC. It yields the protein CASSEGLAGGQETQYF.